The rows below give T cell receptor beta chains drawn from one sample of a study of control samples from healthy donors and cancer patients. Some clones are missing from TCRdb's copy, which holds only in-frame ones; the method was immunoSEQ multiplex PCR. The sample gives 100,000 to 150,000 clones, 80% to 95% of which show up once; 2.5% is in the top ten. Material for sequencing was blood. The receptor set was obtained from a middle-aged man in good health. The CDR3 runs from the conserved cysteine through the conserved F or W. Each record gives: D gene, J gene, clone size, V gene, CDR3 DNA, CDR3 protein. D genes are given only for firm matches. The size entry is marked missing in some rows and otherwise reads once, few, many or a size class.

d_call: -; j_call: TRBJ1-2; clone_size: -; v_call: TRBV15; cdr3_nt: TGTGCCACCAGCAGACCAACTAACTATGGCTACACCTTC; cdr3_aa: CATSRPTNYGYTF
d_call: -; j_call: TRBJ2-3; clone_size: -; v_call: TRBV6-5; cdr3_nt: TGTGCCAGCCGGGAGTCTGGGGGGCCGGGAGATACGCAGTATTTT; cdr3_aa: CASRESGGPGDTQYF
d_call: -; j_call: TRBJ1-1; clone_size: few; v_call: TRBV9; cdr3_nt: TGTGCCAGCAGCGTAGAAGGACAGACGAACACTGAAGCTTTCTTT; cdr3_aa: CASSVEGQTNTEAFF
d_call: -; j_call: TRBJ2-5; clone_size: once; v_call: TRBV5-5; cdr3_nt: TGTGCCAGCAGCTTGGGGGGTAGCTTAGAGACCCAGTACTTC; cdr3_aa: CASSLGGSLETQYF
d_call: TRBD1; j_call: TRBJ2-7; clone_size: once; v_call: TRBV11-1; cdr3_nt: TGTGCCAGCAGCTTACACAGGGGCGAAACCTACGAGCAGTACTTC; cdr3_aa: CASSLHRGETYEQYF
d_call: TRBD2; j_call: TRBJ2-1; clone_size: -; v_call: TRBV5-1; cdr3_nt: TGCGCCAGCAGCGGGGGACTAGCGGGCCCCTACAATGAGCAGTTCTTC; cdr3_aa: CASSGGLAGPYNEQFF
d_call: TRBD1; j_call: TRBJ1-1; clone_size: -; v_call: TRBV5-4; cdr3_nt: TGTGCCAGCAGCACGCCGGGACAGGGGGCTCTGAACACTGAAGCTTTCTTT; cdr3_aa: CASSTPGQGALNTEAFF
d_call: -; j_call: TRBJ2-1; clone_size: -; v_call: TRBV28; cdr3_nt: TGTGCCAGCAGTTTATCGAGTGCGACTGAGCAGTTCTTC; cdr3_aa: CASSLSSATEQFF
d_call: -; j_call: TRBJ1-1; clone_size: -; v_call: TRBV6-5; cdr3_nt: TGTGCCAGCAGTTACGGGGGCACTGAAGCTTTCTTT; cdr3_aa: CASSYGGTEAFF
d_call: -; j_call: TRBJ1-2; clone_size: -; v_call: TRBV9; cdr3_nt: TGTGCCAGCAGCCCAGGGAGCTATGGCTACACCTTC; cdr3_aa: CASSPGSYGYTF
d_call: TRBD1; j_call: TRBJ2-4; clone_size: -; v_call: TRBV18; cdr3_nt: TGTGCCAGCTCACCCGGACAGGGGGGGAACATTCAGTACTTC; cdr3_aa: CASSPGQGGNIQYF
d_call: -; j_call: TRBJ1-1; clone_size: -; v_call: TRBV7-6; cdr3_nt: TGTGCCAGCAGCCCCGCCGCGGGGGTCCGGCCGGCTTTCTTT; cdr3_aa: CASSPAAGVRPAFF
d_call: -; j_call: TRBJ2-5; clone_size: once; v_call: TRBV4-1; cdr3_nt: TGCGCCAGCAGCCCACTTTGGGCATCAGATCCCGGGACCCAGTACTTC; cdr3_aa: CASSPLWASDPGTQYF
d_call: -; j_call: TRBJ2-3; clone_size: -; v_call: TRBV5-1; cdr3_nt: TGCGCCAGCAGCCAAACAGGGGAGGGACCAGATACGCAGTATTTT; cdr3_aa: CASSQTGEGPDTQYF
d_call: -; j_call: TRBJ1-1; clone_size: -; v_call: TRBV9; cdr3_nt: TGTGCCAGCAGCGTAGTAACAGGCAACACTGAAGCTTTCTTT; cdr3_aa: CASSVVTGNTEAFF
d_call: TRBD2; j_call: TRBJ2-7; clone_size: few; v_call: TRBV2; cdr3_nt: TGTGCCAGCCGGGAGGTAGCCGTTTCGTACGAGCAGTACTTC; cdr3_aa: CASREVAVSYEQYF